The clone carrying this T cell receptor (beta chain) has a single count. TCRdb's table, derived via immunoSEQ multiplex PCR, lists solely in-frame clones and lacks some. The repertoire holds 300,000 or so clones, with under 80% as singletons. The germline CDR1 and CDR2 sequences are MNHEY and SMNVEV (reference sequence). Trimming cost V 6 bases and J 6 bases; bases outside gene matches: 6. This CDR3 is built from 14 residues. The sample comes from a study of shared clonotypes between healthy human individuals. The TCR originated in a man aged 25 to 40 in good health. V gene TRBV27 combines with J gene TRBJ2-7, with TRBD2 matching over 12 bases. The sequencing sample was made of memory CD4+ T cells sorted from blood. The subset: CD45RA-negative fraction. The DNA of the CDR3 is TGTGCCAGCAGGCTAGCGGGAGGGCCATCCGAGCAGTACTTC. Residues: CASRLAGGPSEQYF.